A single sample gave rise to the 19 T cell receptor beta chains below, sequenced in a study of blood T cell repertoires in COVID-19. Method: immunoSEQ multiplex PCR; TCRdb's copy keeps in-frame clones and lacks some. The repertoire holds 50,000 to 60,000 clones, with roughly nine tenths as singletons. The sample comprised peripheral blood. Receptor source: a human donor in a cohort sampled during active COVID-19.

The chain links TRBV27 to TRBJ1-5, with TRBD1 matching over 7 bases. The CDR3 loop spans 15 amino acids. Trimming cost V 5 bases and J 4 bases; bases outside gene matches: 8. Germline assignment: CDR1 MNHEY and CDR2 SMNVEV (reference sequence). The CDR3 protein is CASSGRDRANQPQHF. In DNA form, the CDR3 reads TGTGCCAGCAGTGGAAGGGACAGAGCGAATCAGCCCCAGCATTTT.

The genes are TRBV18 and TRBJ2-5; unclear D gene. The CDR3 totals 13 residues. Germline assignment: CDR1 KGHSH and CDR2 LQKENI. Trimming pared 3 bases from V and 4 bases from J, leaving 9 bases between. This CDR3 is CASSPFSGETQYF. The DNA of the CDR3 is TGTGCCAGCTCACCGTTTTCAGGAGAGACCCAGTACTTC.

This clone was counted only a few times. The chain combines TRBV19 with TRBJ2-2; 7 bases align to TRBD1. V dropped 1 base and J dropped 2; count of bases not matched to a gene: 4. Germline CDR1 is LNHDA and CDR2 is SQIVND (reference sequence). The length of the CDR3 is 16 residues. The CDR3 bases are TGTGCCAGTAGTATAGCCGGGACAGCCAACACCGGGGAGCTGTTTTTT. Translating gives CASSIAGTANTGELFF. The full variable domain, with the rest looked up from reference TRBV19 and TRBJ2-2, is DGGITQSPKYLFRKEGQNVTLSCEQNLNHDAMYWYRQDPGQGLRLIYYSQIVNDFQKGDIAEGYSVSREKKESFPLTVTSAQKNPTAFYLCASSIAGTANTGELFFGEGSRLTVL.

The chain joins TRBV30 to TRBJ2-7; 9 bases line up with TRBD1. CDR3 size: 14 residues. The V gene's germline CDR1 is GTSNPN and CDR2 SVGIG (reference sequence). With 5 bases clipped from V and 5 bases from J, the junction kept 10 bases outside the gene matches. The DNA for the CDR3 is TGTGCCTGGGGGACCGGGACAGGGTTAGACGAGCAGTACGTC. Protein sequence: CAWGTGTGLDEQYV.

This clone was observed a single time. The gene calls are TRBV7-3 and TRBJ2-1; TRBD1 matches 7 bases. Per germline, CDR1 SGHTA and CDR2 FQGTGA. V lost 5 bases and J lost 4; bases outside the gene matches: 5. This CDR3 spans 14 amino acids. The DNA of the CDR3 is TGTGCCAGCAGCCCCGGACAGGATTACAATGAGCAGTTCTTC. This codes for CASSPGQDYNEQFF.

V is TRBV5-1 and J is TRBJ2-3; 14 nucleotides align to TRBD2. Germline assignment: CDR1 SGHRS and CDR2 YFSETQ. The CDR3 loop spans 16 amino acids. V was clipped by 4 bases and J by 6 bases; unmatched bases: 7. In nucleotides, the CDR3 is TGCGCCAGCAGCCCGGCAGGACTAGCGGGGGGCGATACGCAGTATTTT. This encodes CASSPAGLAGGDTQYF.

The genes are TRBV5-1 and TRBJ2-7; D may be TRBD2 (6 bases). With 0 bases removed from V and 3 bases from J, the gap between germline ends came to 19 bases. Looked up from germline, CDR1 is SGHRS and CDR2 is YFSETQ. The CDR3 is 17 residues long. The CDR3 here is CASSLGSSGTQSYEQYV. CDR3 coding DNA: TGCGCCAGCAGCTTGGGGTCGTCTGGGACTCAGAGCTACGAGCAGTACGTC.

This chain uses TRBV7-6 with TRBJ2-3; 7 positions match TRBD2. CDR1 and CDR2 from the germline V gene are SGHVS and FNYEAQ. The CDR3 is made up of 14 amino acids. The trim removed 2 bases at V and 9 bases at J, leaving 8 bases unmatched. The CDR3 spells CASSLSGNQNTQYF. As DNA, the CDR3 is TGTGCCAGCAGCTTAAGCGGGAATCAAAACACGCAGTATTTT.

The gene calls are TRBV7-2 and TRBJ2-7; D might be TRBD2 (5 bases). Trimming removed 1 base at V and 1 base at J, with 5 bases between. The CDR3 is 13 residues long. Germline loops: CDR1 SGHTA, CDR2 FQGNSA. CDR3 region: CASSLGRSYEQYF. CDR3 coding DNA: TGTGCCAGCAGCTTAGGGAGGTCCTACGAGCAGTACTTC.

This clone was picked up a small number of times. The genes are TRBV20-1 and TRBJ2-1; 7 nucleotides line up with TRBD2. CDR1 DFQATT and CDR2 SNEGSKA come from the germline V gene (reference sequence). With 3 bases clipped from V and 6 bases from J, the junction kept 14 bases outside the gene matches. The length of the CDR3 is 16 residues. The CDR3 sequence is CSASGPTSGVRNEQFF. The CDR3 DNA sequence: TGCAGTGCTAGTGGGCCGACAAGCGGGGTGCGCAATGAGCAGTTCTTC.

V gene TRBV2 combines with J gene TRBJ1-3; possibly TRBD1 for D (5 bases). Trimming took 5 bases from V and 0 from J, leaving 5 bases between them. Germline assignment: CDR1 SNHLY and CDR2 FYNNEI. The CDR3 consists of 13 residues. The CDR3 loop is CASSTGSGNTIYF. The CDR3, as DNA: TGTGCCAGCAGTACAGGCTCTGGAAACACCATATATTTT. The variable domain in full, with the rest retrieved from reference TRBV2 and TRBJ1-3, is EPEVTQTPSHQVTQMGQEVILRCVPISNHLYFYWYRQILGQKVEFLVSFYNNEISEKSEIFDDQFSVERPDGSNFTLKIRSTKLEDSAMYFCASSTGSGNTIYFGEGSWLTVV.

Remarks on this clone: Sequence at one end of the junction differs from germline and may be a read error. The V and J genes are TRBV7-7 and TRBJ2-3, with a tentative D call TRBD1 (5 bases). This CDR3 is built from 12 residues. Germline CDR1 SSHAT, CDR2 FNYEAQ (reference sequence). The CDR3 region is CASSSGRDTQYF. CDR3 nucleotide sequence: TGTGCTAGCAGCTCAGGGCGCGATACGCAGTATTTT.

This clone was observed a single time. The V and J genes are TRBV9 and TRBJ1-1; perhaps TRBD1 as D (5 bases). Trimming shortened V by 0 bases and J by 1 base, and 10 bases separated the two germline ends. This CDR3 spans 15 amino acids. From germline, CDR1 is SGDLS and CDR2 YYNGEE. The CDR3 DNA sequence: TGTGCCAGCAGCGTAGGTAGACAGTCGAACACTGAAGCTTTCTTT. Amino acid sequence: CASSVGRQSNTEAFF.

V is TRBV5-1 and J is TRBJ1-6, with 7 bases identical to TRBD1. The CDR3 sequence is 15 residues long. The germline gives CDR1 SGHRS, CDR2 YFSETQ. The trim removed 0 bases at V and 9 bases at J, leaving 6 bases unmatched. This CDR3 reads CASSLEQGISSPLHF. The CDR3 bases are TGCGCCAGCAGCTTGGAACAGGGGATCTCTTCACCCCTCCACTTT.

The chain uses TRBV9 and TRBJ2-3, with TRBD2 as a possible D gene (5 bases). Trimming stripped 5 bases from V and 4 bases from J, with 11 bases between. The CDR3 has 13 residues. Germline V gene sequence: CDR1 SGDLS, CDR2 YYNGEE. CDR3 nucleotides: TGTGCCAGCAGTAGGGCTAGCCCAGATACGCAGTATTTT. The encoded protein is CASSRASPDTQYF.

CDR3 amino acids: CASSITTRNEQFF. The CDR3 DNA follows: TGTGCCAGCAGTATAACCACTCGCAATGAGCAGTTCTTC. The chain links TRBV27 to TRBJ2-1; no reliable D call. The V gene's germline CDR1 is MNHEY and CDR2 SMNVEV (reference sequence). Deletions cut 5 bases from V and 6 bases from J, with 11 bases between. There are 13 residues in the CDR3.

V is TRBV9 and J is TRBJ1-1; TRBD1 matches 8 bases. Losses at the gene ends were 4 bases for V and 1 base for J; bases not matched to a gene: 3. This CDR3 spans 14 amino acids. The germline V gene has CDR1 SGDLS and CDR2 YYNGEE. In DNA, the CDR3 is TGTGCCAGCAGCCCCCAGGGGGCGAACACTGAAGCTTTCTTT. Protein: CASSPQGANTEAFF.

The V and J genes are TRBV28 and TRBJ1-1, with D possibly matching TRBD1 (6 bases). The CDR3 is 14 amino acids. Germline lookup yields CDR1 MDHEN and CDR2 SYDVKM. The germline V and J ends were trimmed by 6 bases and 8 bases, with 19 bases remaining between them. This chain's CDR3 is CASRPPGHLYEAFF. The DNA of the CDR3 is TGTGCCAGCAGACCACCGGGACACCTATACGAAGCTTTCTTT.

The chain is built from TRBV5-1 and TRBJ2-7, with 10 bases identical to TRBD1. Germline loops: CDR1 SGHRS, CDR2 YFSETQ. This CDR3 comprises 16 residues. V shed 4 bases and J 2 bases; nucleotides not matched to a gene: 9. The CDR3 here is CASSRTPGQGPYEQYF. CDR3 DNA: TGCGCCAGCAGCCGGACGCCGGGACAGGGGCCCTACGAGCAGTACTTC. The entire variable domain, with the rest obtained from reference TRBV5-1 and TRBJ2-7, is as follows: KAGVTQTPRYLIKTRGQQVTLSCSPISGHRSVSWYQQTPGQGLQFLFEYFSETQRNKGNFPGRFSGRQFSNSRSEMNVSTLELGDSALYLCASSRTPGQGPYEQYFGPGTRLTVT.